This T cell receptor (beta chain) was recorded in a study of CD4 T cells in relation to SARS-CoV-2 and coronaviruses. Libraries were prepared by immunoSEQ multiplex PCR; TCRdb keeps only in-frame clonotypes and omits some of them. The profile shows 20,000 to 25,000 clones, under 85% of them singletons. Remarks on this clone: As yet, its antigen is unknown.

CD4+ T cells from unexposed donors were obtained before the COVID-19 pandemic (2011-2018). After about 10 days of culture, CD4+ T cells were isolated. Each well had roughly 2.2 million PBMCs in approximately 5% human AB serum with IL-2. The CDR3 totals 15 residues. Germline CDR1 reads SGHRS; CDR2 reads YFSETQ. Trimming removed 0 bases at V and 1 base at J, with 10 bases between. The chain employs TRBV5-1 and TRBJ1-1, with D perhaps TRBD1 (5 bases). The sequence derives from a human donor in good health. The sample taken for sequencing was CD4+ T cells from PBMCs, cultured in vitro. The CDR3 is CASSLAGTGNTEAFF. The CDR3 DNA sequence: TGCGCCAGCAGCTTGGCCGGGACGGGGAACACTGAAGCTTTCTTT.